This entry concerns a single T cell receptor beta chain. The source of the sample is a study of technical replicates of blood from a few donors. The protocol was immunoSEQ multiplex PCR, while the TCRdb copy is restricted to in-frame clones and leaves out a portion. The sample consists of roughly 80,000 clones, nearly 96% of them appearing once. There are 15 residues in the CDR3. In germline, CDR1 is LNHDA, CDR2 SQIVND (reference sequence). With 4 bases clipped from V and 7 bases from J, the junction kept 10 bases outside the gene matches. This TCR was sampled from a human donor in good health. What was sequenced was T cells isolated from PBMCs. V and J are TRBV19 and TRBJ1-5; 7 bases fit TRBD1. CDR3 sequence (DNA): TGTGCCAGTAGTACCGCCGACAGGGAAGGCCAGCCCCAGCATTTT. Residues: CASSTADREGQPQHF.